The clone carrying this T cell receptor beta chain was observed many times. Its antigen is unknown. The data belong to a study of T cells in Graves' hyperthyroidism and ophthalmopathy. Study observations and caveats: The authors' 13 V-J model separated ophthalmopathy from stable hyperthyroidism.

The germline V gene has CDR1 SGHDT and CDR2 YYEEEE. This CDR3 is 15 amino acids long. V gave up 6 bases and J gave up 5 bases; unmatched junction bases: 13. TCR beta CDR3 regions were amplified from RNA. Researchers ran a first-round RT-PCR on the TCR CDR3 using the HTBI primer set. MiXCR, run by TCRdb on the multiplex PCR reads, gives a single entry per CDR3 protein. The sample has a few hundred thousand distinct CDR3 sequences, 15% to 18% seen once. The V call is TRBV5-6, the J call TRBJ2-5; 7 nucleotides match TRBD1. The source of this sequence is a woman aged 25 to 39 with Graves' hyperthyroidism. Sequencing was carried out using blood. CDR3 region: CASTMGAGGRETQYF. CDR3 nucleotide sequence: TGTGCCAGCACCATGGGCGCAGGGGGTAGGGAGACCCAGTACTTC.